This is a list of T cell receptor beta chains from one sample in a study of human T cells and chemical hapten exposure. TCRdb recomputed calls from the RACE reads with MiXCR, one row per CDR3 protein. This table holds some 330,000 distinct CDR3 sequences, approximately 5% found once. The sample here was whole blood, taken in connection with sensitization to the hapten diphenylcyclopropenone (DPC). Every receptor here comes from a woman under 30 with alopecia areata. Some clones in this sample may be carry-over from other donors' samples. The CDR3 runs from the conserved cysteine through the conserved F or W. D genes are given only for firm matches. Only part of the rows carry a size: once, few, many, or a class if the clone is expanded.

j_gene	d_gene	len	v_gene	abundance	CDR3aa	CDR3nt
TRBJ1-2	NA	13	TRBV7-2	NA	CASSLLTRYGYTF	TGTGCCAGCAGCTTATTGACACGCTATGGCTACACCTTC
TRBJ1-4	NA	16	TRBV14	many	CASSRDPGVPNEKLFF	TGTGCCAGCAGCCGGGATCCAGGGGTGCCTAATGAAAAACTGTTTTTT
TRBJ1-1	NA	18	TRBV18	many	CASSPSLNPIGKGTEAFF	TGTGCCAGCTCACCCTCTTTGAATCCTATTGGGAAGGGGACTGAAGCTTTCTTT
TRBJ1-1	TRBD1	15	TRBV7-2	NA	CASSSGQGANTEAFF	TGTGCCAGCAGCTCCGGACAGGGGGCGAACACTGAAGCTTTCTTT
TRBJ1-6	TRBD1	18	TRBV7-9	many	CASSLEGQGLLYNSPLHF	TGTGCCAGCAGCCTAGAGGGACAGGGCCTTCTCTATAATTCACCCCTCCACTTT
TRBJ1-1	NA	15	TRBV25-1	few	CASSVGGQGGTEAFF	TGTGCCAGCAGTGTTGGGGGGCAGGGTGGCACTGAAGCTTTCTTT
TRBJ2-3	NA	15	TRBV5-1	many	CASSPDSSSTDTQYF	TGCGCCAGCAGTCCTGACTCTTCATCCACAGATACGCAGTATTTT
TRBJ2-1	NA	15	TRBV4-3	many	CASSQVSGGDNEQFF	TGCGCCAGCAGCCAAGTATCGGGGGGCGACAATGAGCAGTTCTTC
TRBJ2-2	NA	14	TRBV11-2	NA	CASSLVPDTGELFF	TGTGCCAGCAGCTTAGTTCCGGACACCGGGGAGCTGTTTTTT
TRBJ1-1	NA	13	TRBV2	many	CASSVGENTEAFF	TGTGCCAGCAGTGTGGGGGAGAACACTGAAGCTTTCTTT
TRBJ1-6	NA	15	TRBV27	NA	CASSSQQGRYSPLHF	TGTGCCAGCAGTTCCCAACAGGGACGGTATTCACCCCTCCACTTT
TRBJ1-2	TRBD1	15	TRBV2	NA	CASSEDRGPLYGYTF	TGTGCCAGCAGTGAGGACAGGGGACCGCTCTATGGCTACACCTTC
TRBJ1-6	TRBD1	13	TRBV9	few	CASTQGASSPLHF	TGTGCCAGCACCCAGGGGGCGTCTTCACCCCTCCACTTT
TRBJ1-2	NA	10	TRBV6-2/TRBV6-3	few	CASSKERLCF	TGTGCCAGCAGCAAAGAACGGCTCTGCTTC
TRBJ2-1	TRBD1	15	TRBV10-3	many	CAISESGQGAAEQFF	TGTGCCATCAGTGAGTCGGGACAGGGGGCGGCGGAGCAGTTCTTC
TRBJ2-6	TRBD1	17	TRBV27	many	CASSTHRGLSGANVLTF	TGTGCCAGCAGTACCCACAGGGGGCTTTCAGGGGCCAACGTCCTGACTTTC
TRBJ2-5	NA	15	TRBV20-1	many	CSARETTDLQETQYF	TGCAGTGCTAGAGAAACGACAGATTTACAAGAGACCCAGTACTTC
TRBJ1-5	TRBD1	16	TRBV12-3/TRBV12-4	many	CASSPSGQGANQPQHF	TGTGCCAGCAGTCCTAGTGGACAGGGCGCGAATCAGCCCCAGCATTTT
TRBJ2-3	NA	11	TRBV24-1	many	CATSERDTQYF	TGTGCCACCAGTGAGAGAGATACGCAGTATTTT
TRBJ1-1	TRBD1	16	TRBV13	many	CASSSGTGKFNTEAFF	TGTGCCAGCAGCTCGGGGACAGGGAAATTTAACACTGAAGCTTTCTTT
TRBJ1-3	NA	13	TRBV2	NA	CASSAGSGNTIYF	TGTGCCAGCAGTGCGGGTTCAGGAAACACCATATATTTT
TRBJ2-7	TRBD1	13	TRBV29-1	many	CSVGLDRAYEQYF	TGCAGCGTTGGCCTAGACAGGGCCTACGAGCAGTACTTC
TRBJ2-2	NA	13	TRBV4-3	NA	CASSQDRTGELFF	TGCGCCAGCAGCCAAGATAGAACCGGGGAGCTGTTTTTT
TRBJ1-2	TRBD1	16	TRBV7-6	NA	CASSADRGDSTYGYTF	TGTGCCAGCAGCGCGGACAGGGGCGACTCCACCTACGGCTACACCTTC
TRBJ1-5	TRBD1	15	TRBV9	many	CASSETGGLGQPQHF	TGTGCCAGCAGCGAAACAGGGGGCTTGGGGCAGCCCCAGCATTTT
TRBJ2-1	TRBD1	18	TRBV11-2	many	CASSLVSRTGIRNNEQFF	TGTGCCAGCAGCTTAGTTTCCCGGACAGGGATAAGGAACAATGAGCAGTTCTTC
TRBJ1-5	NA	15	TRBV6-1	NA	CASSEWLAGNQPQHF	TGTGCCAGCAGTGAGTGGTTGGCGGGGAATCAGCCCCAGCATTTT
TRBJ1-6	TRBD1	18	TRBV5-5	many	CASSSTSQGASGNSPLHF	TGTGCCAGCAGCTCCACCTCACAGGGGGCGTCAGGGAATTCACCCCTCCACTTT
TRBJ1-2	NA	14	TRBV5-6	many	CASSLVGADYGYTF	TGTGCCAGCAGCTTGGTTGGAGCAGACTATGGCTACACCTTC
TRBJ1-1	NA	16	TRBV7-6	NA	CASSLIAWGQGTEAFF	TGTGCCAGCAGTTTAATTGCCTGGGGTCAAGGCACTGAAGCTTTCTTT
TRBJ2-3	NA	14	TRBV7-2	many	CASSPGIITDTQYF	TGTGCCAGCAGCCCTGGCATAATCACAGATACGCAGTATTTT
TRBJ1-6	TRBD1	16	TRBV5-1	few	CASRPPTRQGASPLHF	TGCGCCAGCAGGCCTCCTACCCGCCAGGGGGCCTCACCCCTCCACTTT
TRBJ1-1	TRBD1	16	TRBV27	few	CASSLPTRTGATEAFF	TGTGCCAGCAGTTTACCTACCCGGACAGGGGCCACTGAAGCTTTCTTT
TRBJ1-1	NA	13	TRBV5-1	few	CASSLLVDTEAFF	TGCGCCAGCAGCTTGTTAGTGGACACTGAAGCTTTCTTT
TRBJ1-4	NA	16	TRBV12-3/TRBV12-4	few	CASSLGPRVSNEKLFF	TGTGCCAGCAGTTTAGGGCCTCGAGTCTCCAATGAAAAACTGTTTTTT
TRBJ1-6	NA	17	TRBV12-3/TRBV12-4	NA	CASSWGLKSSYNSPLHF	TGTGCCAGCAGCTGGGGACTGAAGAGCTCCTATAATTCACCCCTCCACTTT